Below are 17 T cell receptor beta chains sequenced from a single sample in a study of cytomegalovirus exposure and HLA in healthy donors. Primers included in the PCR were 60 Vbeta and 13 Jbeta primers. Using immunoSEQ multiplex PCR, the repertoire was profiled, and TCRdb retains in-frame clones only, with some absent. This table holds 160,000 or so clones, around 81% found once. What was sequenced was PBMCs. These receptors came from a young woman in good health and CMV-seropositive.

This clone was seen only a few times. This sequence joins TRBV18 and TRBJ2-1; the match to TRBD1 covers 11 bases. CDR3 size: 15 residues. The ends lost 4 bases at V and 6 bases at J; junction bases unmatched: 5. Germline CDR1 reads KGHSH; CDR2 reads LQKENI. The CDR3 coding sequence is TGTGCCAGCTCACGGGACAGGGGGTCGGGCAATGAGCAGTTCTTC. Its translation: CASSRDRGSGNEQFF.

The chain combines TRBV11-2 with TRBJ2-1; D gene unclear. Trimming pared 5 bases from V and 8 bases from J, leaving 7 bases between. The germline V gene encodes CDR1 SGHAT and CDR2 FQNNGV. The CDR3 is 11 residues long. CDR3 nucleotides: TGTGCCAGCAGCGCACACGATGAGCAGTTCTTC. Translating gives CASSAHDEQFF.

The chain has TRBV27 and TRBJ1-2; 8 nucleotides align to TRBD1. CDR3 size: 14 residues. Germline V gives CDR1 MNHEY, CDR2 SMNVEV (reference sequence). Trimming at V came to 5 bases and at J to 8 bases, leaving 10 bases not matched to a gene. The CDR3 DNA is TGTGCCAGCAGTCCGGTCCCCAGGGGGCAAGGCTACACCTTC. It yields the protein CASSPVPRGQGYTF.

The CDR3 loop reads CASRNRQGRNTEAFF. In nucleotides, the CDR3 is TGTGCCAGCAGAAACAGACAGGGGCGGAACACTGAAGCTTTCTTT. The V call is TRBV7-8, the J call TRBJ1-1; 8 bases are shared with TRBD1. The CDR3 is 15 residues long. V trimming: 6 bases; J trimming: 1 base; junction bases outside the gene matches: 7. CDR1 is SGHVS and CDR2 is FQNEAQ in the germline V gene.

This clone was detected a few times. V gene TRBV6-5 combines with J gene TRBJ2-2; 7 bases line up with TRBD1. The CDR3 contains 15 residues. The V gene end was trimmed by 4 bases and the J gene end by 5 bases; junction bases not matched to a gene: 7. Germline V gene data show CDR1 as MNHEY and CDR2 as SVGAGI. The CDR3 nucleotides read TGTGCCAGCAGTTCAACAGGGGTTCGGACCGGGGAGCTGTTTTTT. Its translation: CASSSTGVRTGELFF.

This clone was counted a single time. The J gene is TRBJ2-3, the V gene TRBV10-3; TRBD2 matches 9 bases. This CDR3 is built from 17 residues. V lost 3 bases, J lost 4 bases, and 11 bases stayed unmatched. Germline CDR1 and CDR2: ENHRY and SYGVKD. In nucleotides, the CDR3 is TGTGCCATCAGTGAACAAGAAGCGGGGGGCGGGGCAGATACGCAGTATTTT. It translates to CAISEQEAGGGADTQYF.

V usage is TRBV11-2 and J usage is TRBJ2-7, with TRBD2 matching over 10 bases. The CDR3 is made up of 16 amino acids. From germline, CDR1 is SGHAT and CDR2 FQNNGV. Trimming cost V 1 base and J 2 bases; bases outside gene matches: 5. The CDR3 spells CASSLVGLAATYEQYF. CDR3 DNA sequence: TGTGCCAGCAGCTTAGTAGGACTAGCGGCAACCTACGAGCAGTACTTC.

The table lists this clone with a few counts. V usage is TRBV11-1 and J usage is TRBJ2-3, with 12 bases fitting TRBD2. The germline gives CDR1 SGHAT, CDR2 FQDESV (reference sequence). The CDR3 loop spans 17 amino acids. Losses at the gene ends were 1 base for V and 2 bases for J; bases not matched to a gene: 4. CDR3 DNA sequence: TGTGCCAGCAGCTTAGGAACTAGCGGGGGGTACACAGATACGCAGTATTTT. Translation: CASSLGTSGGYTDTQYF.

The gene calls are TRBV7-2 and TRBJ2-5; D possibly corresponds to TRBD1 (6 bases). This CDR3 has 14 amino acids. CDR1 is SGHTA and CDR2 is FQGNSA in the germline V gene. With 2 bases removed from V and 5 bases from J, the gap between germline ends came to 12 bases. CDR3 protein: CASSLRGSAETQYF. DNA of the CDR3: TGTGCCAGCAGCTTAAGGGGGAGCGCGGAGACCCAGTACTTC.

The CDR3 loop reads CASRPTYSSSPLHF. The CDR3 DNA follows: TGTGCCAGCAGACCTACATACAGCTCTTCACCCCTCCACTTT. This chain connects TRBV25-1 to TRBJ1-6; D is unclear. The CDR3 runs 14 residues. Per germline, CDR1 MGHDK and CDR2 SYGVNS. The V end lost 6 bases, the J end lost 9 bases, and 15 bases lay between the germline ends.

This chain uses TRBV4-1 with TRBJ1-1; D may be TRBD1 (6 bases). CDR1 MGHRA and CDR2 YSYEKL come from the germline V gene. The CDR3 is 18 residues long. Deletions cut 0 bases from V and 6 bases from J, with 23 bases between. In nucleotides, the CDR3 is TGCGCCAGCAGCCAAGAGGGCAGTTCGGTATCGAGGGGGTCTGAAGCTTTCTTT. Protein sequence: CASSQEGSSVSRGSEAFF.

J is TRBJ1-1 and V is TRBV30, with TRBD1 matching 7 bases. Per the germline V gene, CDR1 is GTSNPN and CDR2 is SVGIG (reference sequence). The CDR3 has 13 residues. V gave up 1 base and J gave up 2 bases; unmatched junction bases: 1. This CDR3 is CAWSGDRNTEAFF. CDR3 bases: TGTGCCTGGAGTGGGGACAGAAACACTGAAGCTTTCTTT.

V gene TRBV6-5 combines with J gene TRBJ2-7, with D tentatively TRBD1 (6 bases). Germline-derived CDR1 and CDR2 are MNHEY and SVGAGI. Trimming pared 6 bases from V and 1 base from J, leaving 13 bases between. The CDR3 covers 14 residues. In DNA, the CDR3 is TGTGCCAGCAGATTGGACAGCATTTCCTACGAGCAGTACTTC. Translating it yields CASRLDSISYEQYF.

The gene calls are TRBV6-1 and TRBJ2-3; D remains unclear. The CDR3 totals 17 residues. The V and J ends lost 0 bases and 0 bases respectively, with 13 bases between them. Germline assignment: CDR1 MNHNS and CDR2 SASEGT. The CDR3 DNA reads TGTGCCAGCAGTGAAGCGCTTGGTCCGGTTAGCACAGATACGCAGTATTTT. It encodes CASSEALGPVSTDTQYF.

The chain combines TRBV28 with TRBJ2-5, with D perhaps matching TRBD2 (5 bases). The length of the CDR3 is 12 residues. V was cut by 5 bases and J by 4 bases, with 8 bases left in between. Germline CDR1 MDHEN, CDR2 SYDVKM. The CDR3 loop is CASSGSGETQYF. The CDR3 DNA is TGTGCCAGCAGTGGGAGCGGAGAGACCCAGTACTTC.

This clone was seen more than once but under ten times. The chain uses TRBV6-4 and TRBJ2-3; the match to TRBD2 covers 7 bases. With V trimmed by 4 bases and J by 6 bases, 7 bases remained unmatched. This CDR3 region has 14 residues. Germline-derived CDR1 and CDR2 are MRHNA and SNTAGT. CDR3 sequence reads: CASSAGREGDTQYF. CDR3 in DNA: TGTGCCAGCAGTGCCGGTAGGGAGGGGGATACGCAGTATTTT.

Comments on this clone: Germline is not matched at one junction end, which may reflect a read error. The J gene is TRBJ1-1, the V gene TRBV7-9; 7 nucleotides line up with TRBD1. The CDR3 sequence is 16 residues long. Germline CDR1 is SEHNR and CDR2 is FQNEAQ (reference sequence). The CDR3 protein is CSSSPRTGVVVIEAFF. CDR3 sequence (DNA): TGTTCCAGCAGCCCTCGGACAGGAGTGGTTGTAATTGAAGCTTTCTTT.